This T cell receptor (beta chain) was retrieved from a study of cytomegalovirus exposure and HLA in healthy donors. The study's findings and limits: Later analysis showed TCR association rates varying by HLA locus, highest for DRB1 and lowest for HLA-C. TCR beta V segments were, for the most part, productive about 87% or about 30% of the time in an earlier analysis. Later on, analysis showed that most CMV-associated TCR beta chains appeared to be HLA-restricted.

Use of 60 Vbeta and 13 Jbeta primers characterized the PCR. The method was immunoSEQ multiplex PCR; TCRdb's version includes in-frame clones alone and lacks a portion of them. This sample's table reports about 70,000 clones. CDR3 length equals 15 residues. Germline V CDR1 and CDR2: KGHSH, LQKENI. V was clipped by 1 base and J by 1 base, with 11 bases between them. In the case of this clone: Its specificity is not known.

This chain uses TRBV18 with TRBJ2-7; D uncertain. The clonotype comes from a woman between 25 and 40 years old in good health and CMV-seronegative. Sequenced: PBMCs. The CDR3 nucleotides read TGTGCCAGCTCACCACAGCCGACTTCTTCCTACGAGCAGTACTTC. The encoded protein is CASSPQPTSSYEQYF.